This TCR beta chain was recorded in a study of naive and memory T cell subsets. Study-wide points: Especially in CD8 cells, naive repertoires contained a few larger clonotypes, possibly CD45RA-re-expressing memory cells.

With regard to this clonotype: Its antigen is not known.

The beta constant-region primer was an equimolar mix of two oligonucleotides covering TRBC1 and TRBC2. Nested alpha and beta constant-region primers with the SP2 primer drove four PCR rounds on ligated cDNA. TCRdb fed the UMI-ligation and nested PCR reads into MiXCR, producing one record per CDR3 protein. This sample has 120,000 to 150,000 distinct CDR3 sequences, with approximately 22% found just once. This CDR3 comprises 12 residues. Trimming took off 6 bases at V and 6 bases at J, with 12 bases between the two ends. Germline CDR1 and CDR2: SNHLY and FYNNEI. The clonotype comes from a human donor in good health. The sample consisted of naive CD4+ T cells from blood. The chain has TRBV2 and TRBJ2-7; no reliable D call. The CDR3 DNA follows: TGTGCCAGCAGGAGGACCCTTCCCGAGCAGTACTTC. Translating gives CASRRTLPEQYF.